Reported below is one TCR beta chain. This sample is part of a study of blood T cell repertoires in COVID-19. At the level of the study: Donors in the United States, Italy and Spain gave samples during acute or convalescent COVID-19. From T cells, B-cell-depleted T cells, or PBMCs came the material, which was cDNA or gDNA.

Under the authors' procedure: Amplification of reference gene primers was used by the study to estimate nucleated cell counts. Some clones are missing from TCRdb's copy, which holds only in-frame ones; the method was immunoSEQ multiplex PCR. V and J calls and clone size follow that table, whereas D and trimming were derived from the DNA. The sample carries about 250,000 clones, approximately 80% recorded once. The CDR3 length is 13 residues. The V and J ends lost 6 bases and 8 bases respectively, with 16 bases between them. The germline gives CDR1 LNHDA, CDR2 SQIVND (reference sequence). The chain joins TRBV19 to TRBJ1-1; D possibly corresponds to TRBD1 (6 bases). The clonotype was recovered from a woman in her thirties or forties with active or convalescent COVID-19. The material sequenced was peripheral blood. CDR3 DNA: TGTGCCAGTAGCCTACAACAGGGAAAGGAAGCTTTCTTT. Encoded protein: CASSLQQGKEAFF. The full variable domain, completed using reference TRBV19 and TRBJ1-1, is DGGITQSPKYLFRKEGQNVTLSCEQNLNHDAMYWYRQDPGQGLRLIYYSQIVNDFQKGDIAEGYSVSREKKESFPLTVTSAQKNPTAFYLCASSLQQGKEAFFGQGTRLTVV.